What follows describes a single T cell receptor (beta chain). The V end lost 1 base, the J end lost 1 base, and 13 bases lay between the germline ends. Germline V CDR1 and CDR2: SGHAT, FQNNGV. The CDR3 is made up of 16 amino acids. TCRdb's copy holds only in-frame clones and misses some; the assay was immunoSEQ multiplex PCR. The sample shows about 480,000 clones, around 85% of them seen only once. These data originate in a study of Ad26.COV2.S vaccination and SARS-CoV-2 variants. About the study: The trial was COV1001 and the donor's arm was Ad26.COV2.S. Donor got 5x10^10 or 1x10^11 viral particles of Ad26.COV2.S.

Treatment indicated: about 20 received Ad26.COV2.S at low or high dose, single or two shots; roughly five received placebo; per-sample allocation not given. The samples were gathered on day 63 after the first injection of vaccine or placebo. Immunization relied on an Ad26 vector, which expressed Wuhan-strain SARS-CoV-2 spike. The source is a person between 18 and 59 years old who received the Ad26.COV2.S COVID-19 vaccine or a placebo. The source material was peripheral blood, sampled in a trial of Ad26.COV2.S vaccine versus placebo. The gene calls are TRBV11-2 and TRBJ1-1; D might be TRBD1 (6 bases). CDR3 coding DNA: TGTGCCAGCAGCTTAGGGGGGGCAGGGCGGAACACTGAAGCTTTCTTT. Translation gives CASSLGGAGRNTEAFF.